The 16 T cell receptor beta chains given below trace back to one sample, sequenced in a study of OX40 agonist ivuxolimab in advanced cancers. Sequencing was performed with immunoSEQ multiplex PCR; in TCRdb, only in-frame clones are kept and a portion is missing. The sample has tens of thousands of clones; roughly 82% are singletons. The starting material was CD4+ or CD8+ T cells sorted from blood, obtained in a trial of the OX40 agonist ivuxolimab. The receptor source for this set is an adult with an advanced solid tumor such as melanoma, head and neck, liver or kidney cancer.

In this sample, this clone turned up a few times. The chain combines TRBV6-5 with TRBJ1-1; tentative D call: TRBD1 (6 bases). This CDR3 contains 11 residues. Germline CDR1 and CDR2: MNHEY and SVGAGI. The ends were cut back, 4 bases at V and 7 bases at J, with 7 bases in the middle. The CDR3 nucleotides read TGTGCCAGCAGTTTACAGGGTGAAGCTTTCTTT. It translates to CASSLQGEAFF.

The V and J genes are TRBV4-1 and TRBJ2-1; 9 bases fit TRBD2. The junction had 9 bases not matched to a gene; V was cut back by 1 base and J by 8 bases. Looked up from germline, CDR1 is MGHRA and CDR2 is YSYEKL. CDR3 length: 16 amino acids. DNA for the CDR3: TGCGCCAGCAGCCAAGGGGCGGGAGGGCCCAACGATGAGCAGTTCTTC. This sequence encodes CASSQGAGGPNDEQFF.

The rearrangement joins TRBV6-6 to TRBJ2-7; 8 nucleotides match TRBD1. V lost 4 bases, J lost 6 bases, and 14 bases stayed unmatched. This CDR3 contains 16 residues. From germline, CDR1 is MNHNY and CDR2 SVGAGI (reference sequence). In nucleotides, the CDR3 is TGTGCCAGCAGTTCCACGGACAGGGAGAAAGGGAGCGAGCAGTACTTC. Translated, it gives CASSSTDREKGSEQYF.

The CDR3 protein is CASSSISGTVYEQYF. The CDR3 nucleotides are TGTGCCAGCAGCTCTATATCCGGGACTGTCTACGAGCAGTACTTC. The chain uses TRBV11-2 and TRBJ2-7, with a tentative D call TRBD2 (6 bases). The V end was cut by 4 bases, the J end by 3 bases, with 16 bases between. The CDR3 has 15 residues. Germline V gene data show CDR1 as SGHAT and CDR2 as FQNNGV.

This chain connects TRBV6-4 to TRBJ2-2; 13 bases fit TRBD2. This CDR3 has 19 residues. Germline assignment: CDR1 MRHNA and CDR2 SNTAGT. The ends lost 6 bases at V and 4 bases at J; junction bases unmatched: 14. CDR3 amino acids: CASRGLGTSGIVGTGELFF. The CDR3 coding sequence is TGTGCCAGCAGGGGTCTTGGGACTAGCGGGATCGTAGGCACCGGGGAGCTGTTTTTT.

The gene calls are TRBV19 and TRBJ2-1; perhaps TRBD2 as D (6 bases). V gave up 1 base and J gave up 5 bases, with 12 bases separating them. Per the germline V gene, CDR1 is LNHDA and CDR2 is SQIVND (reference sequence). The CDR3 is 15 amino acids. Here the CDR3 reads CASSIAGEVHNEQFF. CDR3 nucleotides: TGTGCCAGTAGTATAGCGGGAGAGGTCCACAATGAGCAGTTCTTC.

The CDR3 is CASRGSGKATYNEQFF. The DNA of the CDR3 is TGCGCCAGCAGAGGGAGCGGCAAGGCTACCTACAATGAGCAGTTCTTC. The rearrangement links TRBV4-1 to TRBJ2-1; possible D gene TRBD2, 5 bases. The CDR3 has 16 amino acids. CDR1 MGHRA and CDR2 YSYEKL come from the germline V gene. With 6 bases removed from V and 2 bases from J, the gap between germline ends came to 17 bases.

This clone was recorded only once. This chain links TRBV11-2 with TRBJ2-2; D is possibly TRBD1 (6 bases). Trimming removed 5 bases at V and 5 bases at J, with 18 bases between. Germline V lookup: CDR1 SGHAT, CDR2 FQNNGV. This CDR3 contains 16 residues. The CDR3 DNA sequence: TGTGCCAGCAGCACCCGATACAGGGTCTCGACCGGGGAGCTGTTTTTT. Protein: CASSTRYRVSTGELFF. The complete variable domain, with remaining parts taken from reference TRBV11-2 and TRBJ2-2, reads EAGVAQSPRYKIIEKRQSVAFWCNPISGHATLYWYQQILGQGPKLLIQFQNNGVVDDSQLPKDRFSAERLKGVDSTLKIQPAKLEDSAVYLCASSTRYRVSTGELFFGEGSRLTVL.

The rearrangement joins TRBV4-2 to TRBJ2-7, with 8 bases that match TRBD1. The CDR3 runs 11 residues. CDR1 is LGHNA, CDR2 YNFKEQ, per germline. V lost 8 bases and J lost 7; bases outside the gene matches: 4. The CDR3 DNA sequence: TGTGCCAGCTCGAGGACAGGGGAGCAGTACTTC. Protein: CASSRTGEQYF.

The chain couples TRBV6-4 to TRBJ1-1, with D maybe TRBD1 (6 bases). Germline V lookup: CDR1 MRHNA, CDR2 SNTAGT. V shed 8 bases and J shed 1 base, with 11 bases lying between them. The length of the CDR3 is 13 residues. The CDR3 sequence is CASAPTGNTEAFF. The DNA for the CDR3 is TGTGCCAGCGCTCCGACAGGGAACACTGAAGCTTTCTTT.

CDR3 sequence: CASSPLPGQEGEKLFF. CDR3 in DNA: TGTGCCAGCAGCCCCTTACCGGGACAGGAGGGTGAAAAACTGTTTTTT. The V and J genes are TRBV4-2 and TRBJ1-4, with TRBD1 matching 8 bases. Germline loops: CDR1 LGHNA, CDR2 YNFKEQ. The trim removed 4 bases at V and 7 bases at J, leaving 11 bases unmatched. The CDR3 extends over 16 amino acids.

This clone was seen a handful of times. The chain's CDR3 is CASSLAGGPTDTQYF. CDR3 DNA: TGTGCCAGCAGCTTAGCGGGAGGGCCGACAGATACGCAGTATTTT. The chain combines TRBV7-9 with TRBJ2-3; 7 nucleotides align to TRBD2. The germline V gene encodes CDR1 SEHNR and CDR2 FQNEAQ (reference sequence). J was trimmed by 3 bases and V by 0 bases; bases with no gene match: 3. This CDR3 contains 15 residues. Full variable domain (missing parts from reference TRBV7-9 and TRBJ2-3): DTGVSQNPRHKITKRGQNVTFRCDPISEHNRLYWYRQTLGQGPEFLTYFQNEAQLEKSRLLSDRFSAERPKGSFSTLEIQRTEQGDSAMYLCASSLAGGPTDTQYFGPGTRLTVL.

The chain joins TRBV27 to TRBJ2-7; D possibly corresponds to TRBD1 (6 bases). From germline, CDR1 is MNHEY and CDR2 SMNVEV (reference sequence). CDR3 size: 14 residues. Trimming cost V 2 bases and J 3 bases, with 11 bases left between them. Written as DNA, the CDR3 is TGTGCCAGCAGTTTACTGGGACACAACTACGAGCAGTACTTC. The encoded protein is CASSLLGHNYEQYF.

V gene TRBV28 combines with J gene TRBJ2-1; 11 bases fit TRBD2. The trim removed 5 bases at V and 9 bases at J, leaving 12 bases unmatched. The germline V gene has CDR1 MDHEN and CDR2 SYDVKM. The CDR3 totals 16 residues. The CDR3 is CASSPRGTSGVGEQFF. The CDR3 bases are TGTGCCAGCAGTCCTCGGGGGACTAGCGGAGTCGGTGAGCAGTTCTTC. Combining the CDR3 with reference TRBV28 and TRBJ2-1 gives the whole variable domain DVKVTQSSRYLVKRTGEKVFLECVQDMDHENMFWYRQDPGLGLRLIYFSYDVKMKEKGDIPEGYSVSREKKERFSLILESASTNQTSMYLCASSPRGTSGVGEQFFGPGTRLTVL.

The chain uses TRBV10-3 and TRBJ2-1; D uncertain. Trimming took off 0 bases at V and 0 bases at J, with 6 bases between the two ends. In germline, CDR1 is ENHRY, CDR2 SYGVKD. This CDR3 region has 15 residues. As DNA, the CDR3 is TGTGCCATCAGTGAGTCAGGTATCTCCTACAATGAGCAGTTCTTC. Translated: CAISESGISYNEQFF.

This rearrangement joins TRBV7-9 to TRBJ2-1, with D perhaps assigned TRBD1 or TRBD2 (5 bases each). CDR3 length: 13 residues. V was trimmed by 8 bases and J by 8 bases, leaving 16 bases between them. Per the germline V gene, CDR1 is SEHNR and CDR2 is FQNEAQ (reference sequence). For the CDR3, the DNA is TGTGCCAGCCAGGGTAATGTGGGACATGAGCAGTTCTTC. Protein sequence: CASQGNVGHEQFF.